This T cell receptor (beta chain) was identified in a study of cytomegalovirus exposure and HLA in healthy donors. Study context: Among about 179 million T cells, an earlier analysis found 95 million to 140 million unique TCR beta sequences.

Germline V CDR1 and CDR2: LNHDA, SQIVND (reference sequence). Deletions cut 7 bases from V and 0 bases from J, with 16 bases between. The CDR3 totals 16 residues. The PCR was carried out with 60 Vbeta primers and 13 Jbeta primers. The protocol was immunoSEQ multiplex PCR, while the TCRdb copy is restricted to in-frame clones and leaves out a portion. Here the sample spans around 94,000 clones, over 65% being singletons. The sequenced sample was PBMCs. The chain employs TRBV19 and TRBJ1-5; tentative D call: TRBD1 (6 bases). The TCR originated in a man in his thirties or forties in good health and CMV-seronegative. In nucleotides, the CDR3 is TGTGCCAGTATTGACAGGATTACTTATAGCAATCAGCCCCAGCATTTT. Amino acid sequence: CASIDRITYSNQPQHF.